This TCR beta chain originates from a study of blood T cell repertoires in COVID-19. Study at large: The United States, Italy and Spain provided the acute and convalescent COVID-19 samples. Sources were T cells, B-cell-depleted T cells, or PBMCs; the material itself was cDNA or gDNA.

V was trimmed by 4 bases and J by 0 bases, leaving 12 bases between them. Looked up from germline, CDR1 is LNHDA and CDR2 is SQIVND (reference sequence). The CDR3 sequence is 15 residues long. In the original workflow: Amplification of reference gene primers was used by the study to estimate nucleated cell counts. Clones were read by immunoSEQ multiplex PCR, and TCRdb kept only the in-frame ones, dropping some. Clone size and the V and J calls come from that table; the DNA yielded D and trimming. The sample carries 400,000 to 500,000 clones, roughly 85% recorded once. The sample was peripheral blood. This receptor was taken from a woman aged 25 to 39 with active or convalescent COVID-19. The chain couples TRBV19 to TRBJ1-1; tentatively, D is TRBD1 (6 bases). CDR3 in amino acids: CASSTYRDMNTEAFF. The CDR3 DNA sequence: TGTGCCAGTAGTACCTACAGGGATATGAACACTGAAGCTTTCTTT.